The 15 T cell receptor beta chains below come from one sample, sequenced in a study of read filtering for tumor transcriptome and immune sequencing. The library was built from roughly 400 ng RNA with molecular barcoded adaptors for alpha/delta and beta/gamma chains. TCRdb fed the reads into MiXCR, producing one record per CDR3 protein. The data show fewer than 45,000 distinct CDR3 sequences, approximately 12% seen once. Sequencing was carried out using a population of CD138-negative cells sorted from bone marrow. The receptors were gathered from a donor at least 40 years old with multiple myeloma.

This clonotype was counted ten times or more. The V and J genes are TRBV3-1 and TRBJ1-2, with a tentative D call TRBD1 (6 bases). CDR3 length: 12 residues. Per germline, CDR1 LGHDT and CDR2 YNNKEL (reference sequence). V was trimmed by 4 bases and J by 8 bases, leaving 11 bases between them. The DNA for the CDR3 is TGTGCCAGCAGCCGAACAGGGCGCGGCTACACCTTC. Amino acids: CASSRTGRGYTF.

This clonotype occurred many times. The gene calls are TRBV20-1 and TRBJ1-6; 9 nucleotides agree with TRBD1. This CDR3 region has 14 residues. J was trimmed by 8 bases and V by 6 bases; bases with no gene match: 8. Per the germline V gene, CDR1 is DFQATT and CDR2 is SNEGSKA (reference sequence). CDR3 coding DNA: TGCAGTGCGAGCACAGGGGGCCGGGATTCACCCCTCCACTTT. Protein: CSASTGGRDSPLHF.

This clonotype was detected a few times. The genes are TRBV28 and TRBJ2-3; 7 nucleotides match TRBD2. The CDR3 consists of 16 residues. The germline gives CDR1 MDHEN, CDR2 SYDVKM. V lost 5 bases and J lost 4; bases outside the gene matches: 12. CDR3 bases: TGTGCCAGCAGTCCCTGGACTGGCGGGGGAGCAGATACGCAGTATTTT. Protein product: CASSPWTGGGADTQYF.

Concerning this clonotype itself: The junction shows a germline mismatch at one end, possibly a read error. The chain joins TRBV28 to TRBJ2-6; D possibly uses TRBD1 or TRBD2 (5 bases each). Germline V gives CDR1 MDHEN, CDR2 SYDVKM. The CDR3 has 14 residues. This CDR3 reads CASRGRSGTNVLTF. Written as DNA, the CDR3 is TGTGCCAGCAGGGGACGCTCTGGGACCAACGTCCTGACTTTC.

This clonotype came up many times. The chain has TRBV20-1 and TRBJ2-7; maybe TRBD1 (6 bases). V lost 6 bases to trimming and J lost 7 bases, with 13 bases between them. The CDR3 has 11 residues. Germline values: CDR1 DFQATT, CDR2 SNEGSKA (reference sequence). Written as DNA, the CDR3 is TGCAGTGCAACCACAGGGTGGGAGCAGTACTTC. It is translated as CSATTGWEQYF.

This clonotype was picked up many times. This CDR3 reads CASSRDSHDQPQHF. The CDR3 bases are TGTGCCAGCAGCCGCGACAGCCACGATCAGCCCCAGCATTTT. The rearrangement joins TRBV7-9 to TRBJ1-5, with D tentatively TRBD1 (5 bases). The CDR3 is 14 residues long. Germline assignment: CDR1 SEHNR and CDR2 FQNEAQ (reference sequence). With 5 bases removed from V and 5 bases from J, the gap between germline ends came to 13 bases.

The table lists this clonotype with many counts. This chain connects TRBV5-1 to TRBJ2-1; TRBD2 might be the D (6 bases). V was cut by 4 bases and J by 4 bases, with 21 bases left in between. This CDR3 spans 17 amino acids. Germline loops: CDR1 SGHRS, CDR2 YFSETQ. The CDR3 nucleotides read TGCGCCAGCAGCACAGGTAGCACTAGCCGGGGGTACAATGAGCAGTTCTTC. Residues: CASSTGSTSRGYNEQFF. The full variable domain, rest sourced from reference TRBV5-1 and TRBJ2-1, is KAGVTQTPRYLIKTRGQQVTLSCSPISGHRSVSWYQQTPGQGLQFLFEYFSETQRNKGNFPGRFSGRQFSNSRSEMNVSTLELGDSALYLCASSTGSTSRGYNEQFFGPGTRLTVL.

This clonotype was recorded many times. CDR3 sequence reads: CASSYSQGANTEAFF. CDR3 nucleotides: TGTGCCAGCAGTTACTCGCAGGGGGCGAACACTGAAGCTTTCTTT. The gene calls are TRBV6-5 and TRBJ1-1, with 8 bases fitting TRBD1. V shed 0 bases, J shed 1 base, and the junction held 1 base outside the gene matches. The germline V gene has CDR1 MNHEY and CDR2 SVGAGI. The CDR3 contains 15 residues.

The sample holds a few counts of this clonotype. V is TRBV28 and J is TRBJ2-5, with 9 bases lining up with TRBD1. With 6 bases clipped from V and 5 bases from J, the junction kept 7 bases outside the gene matches. CDR1 is MDHEN and CDR2 is SYDVKM in the germline V gene. The CDR3 is made up of 14 amino acids. The chain's CDR3 is CASSGGQGLETQYF. CDR3 DNA: TGTGCCAGCAGCGGAGGACAGGGGTTGGAGACCCAGTACTTC.

This clonotype was observed many times. One end of the junction varies from germline; a read error may be responsible. The chain is built from TRBV6-1 and TRBJ1-1; weak D call: TRBD1 (6 bases). The germline gives CDR1 MNHNS, CDR2 SASEGT. The CDR3 length is 14 residues. DNA of the CDR3: TGTGCCAGCAGTGAAGTTTTTAGGGGGACTGAAGCTCTCTTT. It encodes CASSEVFRGTEALF.

This clonotype was detected ten times or more. V and J are TRBV2 and TRBJ1-1; D is ambiguous. Trimming stripped 7 bases from V and 4 bases from J, with 19 bases between. Germline V gives CDR1 SNHLY, CDR2 FYNNEI. CDR3 length equals 15 residues. The CDR3 is CASNSEGVGTTEAFF. The CDR3 nucleotides read TGTGCCAGCAATTCGGAGGGAGTTGGTACCACTGAAGCTTTCTTT.

This clonotype was detected ten times or more. V and J are TRBV12-3 or TRBV12-4 and TRBJ2-1, with 7 bases that match TRBD1. Germline trimming cut 6 bases from V and 8 bases from J; bases unmatched to any gene: 10. The CDR3 spans 14 residues. DNA of the CDR3: TGTGCCAGCAGGCCGACAGGGCCTCTGGATGAGCAGTTCTTC. This translates into CASRPTGPLDEQFF.

As to this clonotype: This may be a read error: a much more frequent sequence differs by one nucleotide. The chain uses TRBV7-9 and TRBJ2-7, with D unresolved. Germline V gives CDR1 SEHNR, CDR2 FQNEAQ (reference sequence). This CDR3 has 12 amino acids. DNA for the CDR3: TGTGCCAGCGGCTTAGTTGGCGGTGAGCAGTACTTC. Encoded protein: CASGLVGGEQYF.

The count of this clonotype is one. This may come from a read error, since a much larger clone is one base off. This chain links TRBV20-1 with TRBJ1-5, with D possibly TRBD1 on 6 matching bases. The V gene's germline CDR1 is DFQATT and CDR2 SNEGSKA (reference sequence). The CDR3 totals 13 residues. The CDR3 sequence is CGALGQGNQPQHF. CDR3 DNA: TGCGGTGCTCTGGGCCAGGGGAATCAGCCCCAGCATTTT.

This clonotype was observed many times. V usage is TRBV10-3 and J usage is TRBJ2-5, with D possibly TRBD1 on 6 matching bases. This CDR3 is 12 amino acids long. V was trimmed by 5 bases and J by 5 bases, leaving 9 bases between them. Per germline, CDR1 ENHRY and CDR2 SYGVKD. CDR3 in DNA: TGTGCCATCAGTCCTACAGGGGAGACCCAGTACTTC. Amino acids: CAISPTGETQYF.